These 21 T cell receptor beta chains share one sample of origin, sequenced in a study of T cell changes during pregnancy in multiple sclerosis (dated by TCRdb to between 2018 and 2021). The method behind the library was the immunoSEQ multiplex PCR assay. Sourced from immuneACCESS, this table was stored by TCRdb with only in-frame sequences that have V and J called. A share of the clones is absent; for the studies checked, an unresolved V gene accounts for under half, and the remainder has no known explanation. The table for this sample lists under 100,000 clones; 80% to 95% of them were counted only once. The ten most abundant clones make up roughly 1.9% of the sample. Sequencing used peripheral blood, obtained in the first trimester of pregnancy. These receptors were obtained from a female donor in good health, enrolled as a control in a pregnancy study.

The rearrangement uses TRBV4-3 and TRBJ1-1, with a tentative D call TRBD1 (5 bases). The CDR3 covers 18 residues. CDR1 and CDR2 (germline): LGHNA, YSLEER. V dropped 0 bases and J dropped 1 base, with 18 bases sitting between them. This CDR3 reads CASSQDRGGGLGNTEAFF. The CDR3 nucleotides are TGCGCCAGCAGCCAAGATCGGGGCGGGGGATTGGGGAACACTGAAGCTTTCTTT.

This clone came up many times. This rearrangement joins TRBV28 to TRBJ2-2; no clear D gene. Deletions cut 5 bases from V and 1 base from J, with 11 bases between. The CDR3 is 15 amino acids. Germline V gene data show CDR1 as MDHEN and CDR2 as SYDVKM. In DNA form, the CDR3 reads TGTGCCAGCAGTACAAATCTCTGGAACACCGGGGAGCTGTTTTTT. Amino acid sequence: CASSTNLWNTGELFF.

The V call is TRBV27, the J call TRBJ1-3; TRBD1 matches at 7 bases. The V segment lost 3 bases and the J segment 2 bases; nucleotides outside the gene matches: 4. The CDR3 length is 15 residues. Per the germline V gene, CDR1 is MNHEY and CDR2 is SMNVEV (reference sequence). CDR3 sequence (DNA): TGTGCCAGCAGTTTCACAGGGGACGCTGGAAACACCATATATTTT. Its protein product is CASSFTGDAGNTIYF.

V usage is TRBV16 and J usage is TRBJ1-4; D is perhaps TRBD1 (5 bases). The CDR3 consists of 15 residues. The germline CDR1 and CDR2 sequences are KGHSY and FQNENV. V lost 4 bases and J 2 bases, leaving 11 bases between the germline ends. CDR3 DNA sequence: TGTGCCAGCAGCCCCCTGGAGGGGACTAATGAAAAACTGTTTTTT. This gives the protein CASSPLEGTNEKLFF.

The genes are TRBV29-1 and TRBJ1-2; no firm D call. This CDR3 spans 12 amino acids. Germline values: CDR1 SQVTM, CDR2 ANQGSEA. V lost 3 bases to trimming and J lost 8 bases, with 13 bases between them. The CDR3 DNA sequence: TGCAGCGTTGACAACTATACTAAGGGCTACACCTTC. It translates to CSVDNYTKGYTF.

The chain employs TRBV4-1 and TRBJ2-1, with 9 bases matching TRBD2. This CDR3 contains 15 residues. Germline V gene data show CDR1 as MGHRA and CDR2 as YSYEKL. V gave up 6 bases and J gave up 5 bases; unmatched junction bases: 8. The CDR3 is CASRGERGVDNEQFF. The CDR3 coding sequence is TGCGCCAGCAGGGGCGAGCGGGGGGTTGACAATGAGCAGTTCTTC.

The chain employs TRBV7-9 and TRBJ1-2; possible D gene TRBD1, 5 bases. This CDR3 contains 15 residues. Germline CDR1 SEHNR, CDR2 FQNEAQ (reference sequence). The V gene lost 1 base and the J gene lost 2 bases, with 11 bases spanning the gap. The chain's CDR3 is CASSLGRDPNYGYTF. In DNA, the CDR3 is TGTGCCAGCAGCTTAGGCAGGGATCCGAACTATGGCTACACCTTC.

V and J are TRBV6-5 and TRBJ2-7, with D possibly matching TRBD1 (5 bases). The CDR3 is made up of 14 amino acids. CDR1 is MNHEY, CDR2 SVGAGI, per germline. V was clipped by 6 bases and J by 3 bases, with 15 bases between them. The DNA for the CDR3 is TGTGCCAGCAGCCACGACAGCCGTCACTACGAGCAGTACTTC. It codes for CASSHDSRHYEQYF.

J is TRBJ2-1 and V is TRBV9, with 9 bases that match TRBD2. CDR3 length: 15 amino acids. The germline gives CDR1 SGDLS, CDR2 YYNGEE. V was pared by 0 bases and J by 7 bases, with 5 bases of the junction left unmatched. The CDR3 DNA sequence: TGTGCCAGCAGCGTAGCTGGCGGGGGGGGAAATGAGCAGTTCTTC. Protein: CASSVAGGGGNEQFF. The entire variable domain, with the rest obtained from reference TRBV9 and TRBJ2-1, is as follows: DSGVTQTPKHLITATGQRVTLRCSPRSGDLSVYWYQQSLDQGLQFLIQYYNGEERAKGNILERFSAQQFPDLHSELNLSSLELGDSALYFCASSVAGGGGNEQFFGPGTRLTVL.

The chain combines TRBV4-3 with TRBJ2-3; weak D call: TRBD2 (5 bases). This CDR3 contains 15 residues. Germline V lookup: CDR1 LGHNA, CDR2 YSLEER. Trimming shortened V by 0 bases and J by 2 bases, and 9 bases separated the two germline ends. This chain's CDR3 is CASSQDGSPTDTQYF. DNA of the CDR3: TGCGCCAGCAGCCAAGATGGGAGCCCCACAGATACGCAGTATTTT.

The chain carries TRBV18 and TRBJ1-4, with 8 nucleotides matching TRBD1. The germline gives CDR1 KGHSH, CDR2 LQKENI. With V trimmed by 4 bases and J by 7 bases, 2 bases remained unmatched. The CDR3 runs 13 residues. In DNA form, the CDR3 reads TGTGCCAGCTCACAACAGGGGGGTGAAAAACTGTTTTTT. It encodes CASSQQGGEKLFF.

The chain has TRBV5-1 and TRBJ2-5; 9 bases are shared with TRBD2. The CDR3 length is 14 residues. The germline gives CDR1 SGHRS, CDR2 YFSETQ. The J segment lost 3 bases and the V segment lost 4 bases, leaving 4 bases of the junction unmatched. Here the CDR3 reads CASSLAGGKETQYF. CDR3 in DNA: TGCGCCAGCAGCCTGGCGGGGGGGAAAGAGACCCAGTACTTC.

The J gene is TRBJ2-1, the V gene TRBV7-8, with TRBD2 identical over 10 bases. V shed 1 base, J shed 0 bases, and the junction held 3 bases outside the gene matches. The CDR3 is 17 residues long. Germline V gives CDR1 SGHVS, CDR2 FQNEAQ. CDR3 coding DNA: TGTGCCAGCAGCTTAGGGACTAGCGGCCCCTCCTACAATGAGCAGTTCTTC. It translates to CASSLGTSGPSYNEQFF. Looking up the rest from reference TRBV7-8 and TRBJ2-1 gives the full variable domain: GAGVSQSPRYKVAKRGQDVALRCDPISGHVSLFWYQQALGQGPEFLTYFQNEAQLDKSGLPSDRFFAERPEGSVSTLKIQRTQQEDSAVYLCASSLGTSGPSYNEQFFGPGTRLTVL.

This clone was recorded once. The chain carries TRBV6-5 and TRBJ2-7; D is undetermined. CDR1 is MNHEY, CDR2 SVGAGI, per germline. The CDR3 length is 14 residues. V dropped 2 bases and J dropped 5 bases, with 13 bases sitting between them. The CDR3 region is CASSYHFGADEQYF. The DNA for the CDR3 is TGTGCCAGCAGTTACCATTTCGGTGCGGACGAGCAGTACTTC.

This sequence joins TRBV25-1 and TRBJ2-2; TRBD2 aligns across 7 bases. V gave up 9 bases and J gave up 1 base; unmatched junction bases: 14. The CDR3 runs to 17 residues. From germline, CDR1 is MGHDK and CDR2 SYGVNS. CDR3 region: CASTWNVGGGNTGELFF. The CDR3 DNA reads as TGTGCCAGTACCTGGAATGTCGGCGGGGGGAACACCGGGGAGCTGTTTTTT. Full variable domain (missing parts from reference TRBV25-1 and TRBJ2-2): EADIYQTPRYLVIGTGKKITLECSQTMGHDKMYWYQQDPGMELHLIHYSYGVNSTEKGDLSSESTVSRIRTEHFPLTLESARPSHTSQYLCASTWNVGGGNTGELFFGEGSRLTVL.

The J gene is TRBJ1-6, the V gene TRBV7-2, with TRBD1 matching 7 bases. This CDR3 is 15 amino acids long. Germline-derived CDR1 and CDR2 are SGHTA and FQGNSA. After removal of 4 bases from V and 5 bases from J, the junction contained 5 bases not matched to a gene. The CDR3 spells CASSSRGQNNSPLHF. Written as DNA, the CDR3 is TGTGCCAGCAGCTCCCGGGGACAGAATAATTCACCCCTCCACTTT. The full variable domain, completed using reference TRBV7-2 and TRBJ1-6, is GAGVSQSPSNKVTEKGKDVELRCDPISGHTALYWYRQSLGQGLEFLIYFQGNSAPDKSGLPSDRFSAERTGGSVSTLTIQRTQQEDSAVYLCASSSRGQNNSPLHFGNGTRLTVT.

The rearrangement uses TRBV9 and TRBJ1-2; TRBD1 is a possible D gene (6 bases). Germline CDR1 SGDLS, CDR2 YYNGEE. This CDR3 has 15 amino acids. V lost 3 bases, J lost 0 bases, and 12 bases lay in between. The CDR3 DNA reads TGTGCCAGCAGCGCGTCGGACAGTACTAACTATGGCTACACCTTC. Protein sequence: CASSASDSTNYGYTF.

The chain couples TRBV7-6 to TRBJ1-6; no definite D call. The CDR3 runs to 16 residues. Germline V lookup: CDR1 SGHVS, CDR2 FNYEAQ. V lost 5 bases, J lost 2 bases, and 13 bases lay in between. In nucleotides, the CDR3 is TGTGCCAGCAGCCCCCGGGAAGGGCCCTATAATTCACCCCTCCACTTT. As protein: CASSPREGPYNSPLHF.

This sequence joins TRBV4-3 and TRBJ2-1; 8 bases map to TRBD2. This CDR3 spans 15 amino acids. The germline V gene encodes CDR1 LGHNA and CDR2 YSLEER. V gave up 5 bases and J gave up 4 bases; unmatched junction bases: 7. This CDR3 reads CASSSAGTSYNEQFF. CDR3 DNA: TGCGCCAGCAGCTCCGCCGGGACTAGTTACAATGAGCAGTTCTTC.

This clone appeared once. The J gene is TRBJ1-1, the V gene TRBV6-6; D not resolved. The V gene lost 0 bases and the J gene lost 1 base, with 9 bases spanning the gap. Germline loops: CDR1 MNHNY, CDR2 SVGAGI (reference sequence). The CDR3 has 15 residues. The CDR3 bases are TGTGCCAGCAGTTACTCAGGCCGAGGGAACACTGAAGCTTTCTTT. Translating gives CASSYSGRGNTEAFF.

This chain uses TRBV7-2 with TRBJ1-6; D not certain. V was trimmed by 1 base and J by 9 bases, leaving 10 bases between them. CDR3 length: 14 residues. Germline CDR1 is SGHTA and CDR2 is FQGNSA. CDR3 loop: CASSLEYGISPLHF. The DNA of the CDR3 is TGTGCCAGCAGCTTAGAGTACGGGATTTCACCCCTCCACTTT.